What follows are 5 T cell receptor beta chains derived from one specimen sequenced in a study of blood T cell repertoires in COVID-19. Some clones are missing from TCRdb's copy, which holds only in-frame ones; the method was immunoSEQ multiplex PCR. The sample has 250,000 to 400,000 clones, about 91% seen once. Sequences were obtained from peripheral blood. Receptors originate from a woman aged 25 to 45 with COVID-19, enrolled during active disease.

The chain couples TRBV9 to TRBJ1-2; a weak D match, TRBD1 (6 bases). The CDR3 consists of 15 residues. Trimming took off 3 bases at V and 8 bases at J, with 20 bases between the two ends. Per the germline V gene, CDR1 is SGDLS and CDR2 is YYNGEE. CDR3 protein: CASSAIPGQQGGYTF. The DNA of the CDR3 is TGTGCCAGCAGCGCGATACCGGGACAACAAGGCGGCTACACCTTC. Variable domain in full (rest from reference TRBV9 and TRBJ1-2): DSGVTQTPKHLITATGQRVTLRCSPRSGDLSVYWYQQSLDQGLQFLIQYYNGEERAKGNILERFSAQQFPDLHSELNLSSLELGDSALYFCASSAIPGQQGGYTFGSGTRLTVV.

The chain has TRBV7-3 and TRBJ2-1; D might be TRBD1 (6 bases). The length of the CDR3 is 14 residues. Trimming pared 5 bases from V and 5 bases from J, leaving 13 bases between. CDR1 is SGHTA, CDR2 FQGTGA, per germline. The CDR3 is CASSRFGQHNEQFF. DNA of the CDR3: TGTGCCAGCAGCCGCTTTGGACAGCACAATGAGCAGTTCTTC.

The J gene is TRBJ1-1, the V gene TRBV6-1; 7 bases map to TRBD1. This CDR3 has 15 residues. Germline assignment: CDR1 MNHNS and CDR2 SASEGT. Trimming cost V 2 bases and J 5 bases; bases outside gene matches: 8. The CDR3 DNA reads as TGTGCCAGCAGTGAAACCGCGACAGGGTATACTGAAGCTTTCTTT. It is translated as CASSETATGYTEAFF.

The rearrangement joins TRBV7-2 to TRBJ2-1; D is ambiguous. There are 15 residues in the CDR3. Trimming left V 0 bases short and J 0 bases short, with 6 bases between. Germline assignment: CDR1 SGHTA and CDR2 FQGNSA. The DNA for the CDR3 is TGTGCCAGCAGCTTAGCGGTGCGCTCCTACAATGAGCAGTTCTTC. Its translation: CASSLAVRSYNEQFF.

This CDR3 reads CASSLEGQGAIAGELFF. In DNA form, the CDR3 reads TGTGCCAGCAGCTTAGAGGGGCAGGGGGCTATCGCCGGGGAGCTGTTTTTT. This chain connects TRBV11-2 to TRBJ2-2; 8 bases align to TRBD1. The V gene end was trimmed by 0 bases and the J gene end by 6 bases; junction bases not matched to a gene: 9. The CDR3 runs 17 residues. The germline V gene has CDR1 SGHAT and CDR2 FQNNGV.